These 7 T cell receptor beta chains share one sample of origin, sequenced in a study of identical twins. Via MiXCR, TCRdb re-called the 5' RACE reads, giving one row per CDR3 protein. The table lists 650,000 to 750,000 distinct CDR3 sequences, around 20% of them singletons, with 4.3% in the top ten. This sample was shared with a second study, whose subject was T cells expressing NK-cell markers.

Sequences were obtained from PBMCs. The receptors come from a woman under 30 in good health.

V gene TRBV12-3 or TRBV12-4 combines with J gene TRBJ2-1, with TRBD2 as a possible D gene (6 bases). V lost 5 bases and J lost 2, with 16 bases in between. This CDR3 has 16 amino acids. CDR3 in DNA: TGTGCCAGCAGTGCGACTAGTCGGCCTACCTACAATGAGCAGTTCTTC. It is translated as CASSATSRPTYNEQFF.

The chain joins TRBV14 to TRBJ2-1; perhaps TRBD2 as D (6 bases). Germline CDR1 SGHDN, CDR2 FVKESK. Between the trimmed V and J ends, which lost 5 bases and 4 bases, there was a span of 12 bases. The CDR3 runs to 14 residues. The CDR3 loop reads CASSDFLAYNEQFF. In DNA form, the CDR3 reads TGTGCCAGCAGCGACTTTCTAGCGTACAATGAGCAGTTCTTC.

This clonotype came up many times. V usage is TRBV7-6 and J usage is TRBJ2-1; D unclear. Per germline, CDR1 SGHVS and CDR2 FNYEAQ. This CDR3 region has 15 residues. Trimming took off 5 bases at V and 0 bases at J, with 11 bases between the two ends. The CDR3 loop is CASSPNAPSYNEQFF. The CDR3 bases are TGTGCCAGCAGCCCCAATGCTCCCTCCTACAATGAGCAGTTCTTC.

A few counts support this clonotype. The rearrangement joins TRBV10-1 to TRBJ2-1; tentatively, D is TRBD2 (6 bases). V shed 4 bases and J shed 3 bases, with 16 bases lying between them. The CDR3 is 16 amino acids. Germline V lookup: CDR1 WNHNN, CDR2 SYGVQD (reference sequence). The CDR3 nucleotides read TGCGCCAGCAGTGCCTGGGGGACTGGGAACTACAATGAGCAGTTCTTC. Translating it yields CASSAWGTGNYNEQFF.

There are many counts of this clonotype. This chain joins TRBV12-3 or TRBV12-4 and TRBJ2-5; D gene ambiguous. The V gene lost 5 bases and the J gene lost 3 bases, with 13 bases spanning the gap. CDR3 size: 14 residues. The CDR3 region has the DNA TGTGCCAGCAGTCCGAGAGGCGGCGAAGAGACCCAGTACTTC. Translating gives CASSPRGGEETQYF.

The V call is TRBV11-2, the J call TRBJ2-7; 9 positions match TRBD1. Germline-derived CDR1 and CDR2 are SGHAT and FQNNGV. The CDR3 spans 14 residues. With V trimmed by 2 bases and J by 4 bases, 3 bases remained unmatched. CDR3 in DNA: TGTGCCAGCAGCTTACGGACAGGGGAATACGAGCAGTACTTC. It specifies CASSLRTGEYEQYF. The entire variable domain, with the rest obtained from reference TRBV11-2 and TRBJ2-7, is as follows: EAGVAQSPRYKIIEKRQSVAFWCNPISGHATLYWYQQILGQGPKLLIQFQNNGVVDDSQLPKDRFSAERLKGVDSTLKIQPAKLEDSAVYLCASSLRTGEYEQYFGPGTRLTVT.

V and J are TRBV6-5 and TRBJ2-1; D not certain. From germline, CDR1 is MNHEY and CDR2 SVGAGI. Trimming removed 2 bases at V and 5 bases at J, with 7 bases between. The CDR3 is made up of 13 amino acids. The chain's CDR3 is CASSYGSDNEQFF. The CDR3 region has the DNA TGTGCCAGCAGTTACGGTTCGGACAATGAGCAGTTCTTC.